This T cell receptor (beta chain) appears in the sequencing data of a study of molecular identifiers for immune sequencing clone quantification. Across the whole study: Across replicate runs, RNA obtained from about 21,000 or 97,000 naive CD8 cells was divided into five, with four undergoing sequencing.

MiXCR, run by TCRdb on the PCR reads, gives a single entry per CDR3 protein. Of 90,000 or so distinct CDR3 sequences listed, approximately 23% are singletons. Comment on this clonotype: Its antigen remains unidentified.

Study-wide results and caveats: Whereas clones above 20 RNA copies held under 1% of naive-cell molecules, they held over 97% of effector molecules.

Input for naive CD8 libraries was 20,000 to 1,000,000 sorted cells; the RNA fraction used was 10%, 30% or 50%. Researchers sorted naive CD8 T cells as cells that were CD8+CD4-CCR7+CD45RA+. The sample comprised naive CD8+ T cells from blood, with Jurkat cell RNA spiked in. Subset indicated: FACS-sorted CD8+CD4-CCR7+CD45RA+ naive T cells. The sequence was collected from a human donor in good health. Some libraries in this study had Jurkat cell RNA spiked in.

For the CDR3, the DNA is TGTGCCAGCAGTGAACAAGGCAATCAGCCCCAGCATTTT. Its translation: CASSEQGNQPQHF. The V gene is TRBV6-1, the J gene TRBJ1-5; D unclear. The CDR3 loop spans 13 amino acids. The V end was cut by 2 bases, the J end by 2 bases, with 4 bases between. Germline V gene sequence: CDR1 MNHNS, CDR2 SASEGT.